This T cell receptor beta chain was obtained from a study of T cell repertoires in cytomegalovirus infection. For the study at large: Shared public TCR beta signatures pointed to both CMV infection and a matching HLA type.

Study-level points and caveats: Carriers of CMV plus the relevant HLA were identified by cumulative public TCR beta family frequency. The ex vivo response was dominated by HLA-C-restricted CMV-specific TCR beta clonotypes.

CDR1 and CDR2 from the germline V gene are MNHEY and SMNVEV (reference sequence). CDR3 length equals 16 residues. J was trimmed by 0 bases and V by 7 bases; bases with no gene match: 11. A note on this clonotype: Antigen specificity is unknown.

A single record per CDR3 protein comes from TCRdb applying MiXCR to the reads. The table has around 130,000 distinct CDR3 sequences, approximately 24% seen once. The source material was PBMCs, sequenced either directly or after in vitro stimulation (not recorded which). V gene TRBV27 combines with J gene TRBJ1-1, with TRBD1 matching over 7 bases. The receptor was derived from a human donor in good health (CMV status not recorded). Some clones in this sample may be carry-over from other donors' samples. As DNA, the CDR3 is TGTGCCAGCACCCCGGACAGGTCCTATTTGAACACTGAAGCTTTCTTT. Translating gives CASTPDRSYLNTEAFF.